This T cell receptor beta chain was sequenced during a study of cytomegalovirus exposure and HLA in healthy donors. Researchers ran the PCR with 60 Vbeta and 13 Jbeta primers. Clones were sequenced by immunoSEQ multiplex PCR, and TCRdb holds only the in-frame ones, with some missing. Among approximately 140,000 clones listed, just over 75% were seen once. The V and J ends lost 2 bases and 5 bases respectively, with 12 bases between them. The CDR3 length is 14 residues. Germline V CDR1 and CDR2: MDHEN, SYDVKM. The sequenced sample consisted of PBMCs. The source is a woman between 50 and 59 years old in good health and CMV-seronegative. The V and J genes are TRBV28 and TRBJ1-1; D remains unclear. The CDR3 bases are TGTGCCAGCAGTTTACACTCGACGGGGACTGAAGCTTTCTTT. This codes for CASSLHSTGTEAFF.